The clone carrying this TCR beta chain was recorded at least ten times. Its antigen is as yet unknown. Constant-segment primers and 5'RACE yielded cDNA libraries for TCR alpha and TCR beta, each carrying sample barcodes and UMIs. TCRdb recomputed calls from the 5' RACE reads with MiXCR, one row per CDR3 protein. The top ten hold around 12% of the sample, which has about 500,000 distinct CDR3 sequences, over 20% seen once. This sample is drawn from a study of T-cell memory formation after mild COVID-19. Study-level background: Largely donor-specific TCR clusters were found.

Overall study findings and caveats: What remained unconfirmed was the SARS-CoV-2 specificity of second-wave clones peaking on day 37.

Germline CDR1 reads SGHAT; CDR2 reads FQNNGV. The CDR3 runs to 13 residues. V lost 7 bases and J lost 13; bases outside the gene matches: 13. The origin of this receptor is an adult woman who had mild COVID-19 (a few samples of this study predate the infection). Cell type and time point are not known. Sequenced sample: PBMCs or a T cell subset sorted from them (not recorded which). This chain uses TRBV11-2 with TRBJ2-1, with 7 bases identical to TRBD2. The CDR3 DNA reads TGTGCCAGCACCTCCGGGACTACGGGAGTACAGTTCTTC. This encodes CASTSGTTGVQFF. The entire variable domain, with the rest obtained from reference TRBV11-2 and TRBJ2-1, is as follows: EAGVAQSPRYKIIEKRQSVAFWCNPISGHATLYWYQQILGQGPKLLIQFQNNGVVDDSQLPKDRFSAERLKGVDSTLKIQPAKLEDSAVYLCASTSGTTGVQFFGPGTRLTVL.